This T cell receptor beta chain was obtained from a study of EBV T-cell therapy then PD-1 blockade in nasopharyngeal carcinoma. The V end was cut by 2 bases, the J end by 6 bases, with 11 bases between. The CDR3 is 13 amino acids. CDR1 SGHTS and CDR2 YDEGEE come from the germline V gene. With respect to this clone: Its target is unknown.

Sequencing used immunoSEQ multiplex PCR; TCRdb keeps in-frame clones, though not all of them. Here the sample spans 13,000 to 15,000 clones, less than 90% being singletons. Regarding treatment: AdE1-LMPpoly-expanded autologous EBV-specific T-cell therapy followed by anti-PD-1 nivolumab. This sequence was found in a man in his forties with nasopharyngeal carcinoma. The rearrangement links TRBV5-8 to TRBJ1-2; a weak D match, TRBD1 (6 bases). This sample comprised CD8+ T cells from blood, obtained around day 99 from a patient whose treatment included autologous EBV-specific T cells and nivolumab. In DNA form, the CDR3 reads TGTGCCAGCAGCTTCATCAGGGGCGATGGCTACACCTTC. Its protein product is CASSFIRGDGYTF.